The source of this TCR beta chain is a study of T-cell reconstitution after alpha-beta-depleted transplantation in children. Germline CDR1 and CDR2: SGHRS and YFSETQ. V lost 4 bases and J 4 bases, leaving 14 bases between the germline ends. The CDR3 loop spans 14 amino acids. The library targeted TCRbeta and was prepared with unique molecular identifiers. TCRdb re-analysed the PCR reads in MiXCR, keeping a single row per CDR3 protein. The table has about 610,000 distinct CDR3 sequences, 8% to 11% seen once. Sequences were derived from PBMCs from the stem cell graft donor, sampled from the stem cell graft. The receptor comes from a human donor who donated a stem cell graft to a child with acute myeloid leukemia. The chain has TRBV5-1 and TRBJ1-1; the D is unclear. For the CDR3, the DNA is TGCGCCAGCAGCCCGCAGAGCAGTAGCACTGAAGCTTTCTTT. Translation: CASSPQSSSTEAFF.